One and the same sample provided the 16 T cell receptor beta chains below, sequenced in a study of shared clonotypes between healthy human individuals. The protocol was immunoSEQ multiplex PCR, while the TCRdb copy is restricted to in-frame clones and leaves out a portion. This table holds around 690,000 clones, about nine tenths found once. Sequencing input: memory CD8+ T cells from PBMCs. As for subset: CD45RO+ cells pooled with CCR7-negative TemRA cells. These receptors all stem from a man younger than 30 in good health. Some clones in this sample may be carry-over from other donors' samples.

The chain uses TRBV14 and TRBJ1-1; D remains unclear. V lost 0 bases and J 3 bases, leaving 8 bases between the germline ends. This CDR3 comprises 14 residues. Germline V gene sequence: CDR1 SGHDN, CDR2 FVKESK. CDR3 in DNA: TGTGCCAGCAGCCAAGAGAGGTGGGACACTGAAGCTTTCTTT. Translated, it gives CASSQERWDTEAFF.

This chain uses TRBV5-1 with TRBJ2-1, with TRBD1 matching 10 bases. Germline V gives CDR1 SGHRS, CDR2 YFSETQ. The CDR3 has 15 amino acids. The V and J ends lost 3 bases and 4 bases, in that order; junction bases with no gene match: 4. CDR3 sequence reads: CASSSTGGLYNEQFF. The CDR3 nucleotides read TGCGCCAGCAGCTCGACAGGGGGCCTATACAATGAGCAGTTCTTC.

The chain is built from TRBV7-9 and TRBJ2-1, with TRBD2 as a possible D gene (5 bases). Germline V gene lookup returns CDR1 SEHNR and CDR2 FQNEAQ (reference sequence). Trimming shortened V by 7 bases and J by 3 bases, and 10 bases separated the two germline ends. The CDR3 is made up of 13 amino acids. CDR3 in amino acids: CASNNRGYNEQFF. The CDR3, as DNA: TGTGCCAGCAATAACCGGGGCTACAATGAGCAGTTCTTC.

The V call is TRBV7-9, the J call TRBJ2-7; a possible D gene is TRBD1 (6 bases). V lost 3 bases and J lost 3, with 15 bases in between. The CDR3 length is 15 residues. The V gene's germline CDR1 is SEHNR and CDR2 FQNEAQ (reference sequence). CDR3 region: CASSFATGAHYEQYF. In DNA form, the CDR3 reads TGTGCCAGCAGCTTCGCGACAGGTGCCCACTACGAGCAGTACTTC.

This chain joins TRBV28 and TRBJ2-5, with D possibly TRBD1 on 6 matching bases. There are 13 residues in the CDR3. CDR1 MDHEN and CDR2 SYDVKM come from the germline V gene. V lost 8 bases to trimming and J lost 3 bases, with 13 bases between them. CDR3 nucleotides: TGTGCCAGCTCAGGGGTCGAAGAAGAGACCCAGTACTTC. Translating gives CASSGVEEETQYF.

The rearrangement links TRBV7-2 to TRBJ2-1, with 9 bases that match TRBD2. Germline trimming cut 1 base from V and 7 bases from J; bases unmatched to any gene: 11. The CDR3 is 17 residues long. Germline lookup yields CDR1 SGHTA and CDR2 FQGNSA. The chain's CDR3 is CASSLGLLAGYGNEQFF. CDR3 DNA sequence: TGTGCCAGCAGCTTAGGTCTTCTAGCGGGATACGGTAATGAGCAGTTCTTC.

The rearrangement links TRBV7-9 to TRBJ2-1; D is possibly TRBD1 or TRBD2 (6 bases each). Germline V lookup: CDR1 SEHNR, CDR2 FQNEAQ (reference sequence). The CDR3 loop spans 14 amino acids. The V end lost 5 bases, the J end lost 5 bases, and 13 bases lay between the germline ends. The chain's CDR3 is CASSPVGGHNEQFF. The CDR3, as DNA: TGTGCCAGCAGCCCCGTCGGGGGCCACAATGAGCAGTTCTTC. The variable domain in full, with the rest retrieved from reference TRBV7-9 and TRBJ2-1, is DTGVSQNPRHKITKRGQNVTFRCDPISEHNRLYWYRQTLGQGPEFLTYFQNEAQLEKSRLLSDRFSAERPKGSFSTLEIQRTEQGDSAMYLCASSPVGGHNEQFFGPGTRLTVL.

This rearrangement joins TRBV28 to TRBJ1-1; D call uncertain. From germline, CDR1 is MDHEN and CDR2 SYDVKM. The CDR3 contains 13 residues. V gave up 7 bases and J gave up 0 bases, with 9 bases separating them. As DNA, the CDR3 is TGTGCCAGCAAAACTTATCTGAACACTGAAGCTTTCTTT. It encodes CASKTYLNTEAFF.

J is TRBJ2-2 and V is TRBV28; D tentatively reads TRBD1 or TRBD2 (5 bases each). The CDR3 consists of 14 residues. Trimming stripped 9 bases from V and 5 bases from J, with 16 bases between. The V gene's germline CDR1 is MDHEN and CDR2 SYDVKM. The CDR3 sequence: CASGGGFGTGELFF. The CDR3 DNA is TGTGCCAGTGGTGGGGGATTTGGGACCGGGGAGCTGTTTTTT.

The chain couples TRBV10-2 to TRBJ1-1; weak D call: TRBD1 (5 bases). V shed 8 bases and J shed 4 bases, with 20 bases lying between them. The V gene's germline CDR1 is WSHSY and CDR2 SAAADI. The CDR3 loop spans 15 amino acids. Written as DNA, the CDR3 is TGCGCCAGCTGGGGCGGATTAGGTTTTACCACTGAAGCTTTCTTT. Translated, it gives CASWGGLGFTTEAFF.

A few counts support this clone. The chain has TRBV7-9 and TRBJ2-7, with no clear D. Germline V gene lookup returns CDR1 SEHNR and CDR2 FQNEAQ (reference sequence). The CDR3 length is 12 residues. V shed 5 bases and J shed 2 bases, with 7 bases lying between them. CDR3 nucleotide sequence: TGTGCCAGCAGCCGCTTTCCCTACGAGCAGTACTTC. Translated, it gives CASSRFPYEQYF.

The V and J genes are TRBV5-6 and TRBJ2-1; possibly TRBD1 for D (5 bases). The V gene's germline CDR1 is SGHDT and CDR2 YYEEEE. The V gene lost 1 base and the J gene lost 7 bases, with 12 bases spanning the gap. CDR3 length: 14 residues. In DNA form, the CDR3 reads TGTGCCAGCAGCTTGTACAGGACATCGAATGAGCAGTTCTTC. This translates into CASSLYRTSNEQFF. The full variable domain, completed using reference TRBV5-6 and TRBJ2-1, is DAGVTQSPTHLIKTRGQQVTLRCSPKSGHDTVSWYQQALGQGPQFIFQYYEEEERQRGNFPDRFSGHQFPNYSSELNVNALLLGDSALYLCASSLYRTSNEQFFGPGTRLTVL.

This clone was recorded only once. J is TRBJ2-5 and V is TRBV11-2; 10 bases line up with TRBD2. Near its end, the DNA agrees better with TRBJ2-7, so the J call may be wrong. The CDR3 loop spans 18 amino acids. The germline V gene has CDR1 SGHAT and CDR2 FQNNGV. Here the CDR3 DNA reads TGTGCCAGCAATCCTGGACTAGCGGTCGAAGCAATCTCCTACGAGCAGTACTTC. Translated, it gives CASNPGLAVEAISYEQYF.

The gene calls are TRBV19 and TRBJ2-7; 9 bases fit TRBD1. The CDR3 consists of 16 residues. Trimming cost V 3 bases and J 6 bases; bases outside gene matches: 12. Germline CDR1 reads LNHDA; CDR2 reads SQIVND (reference sequence). The CDR3 DNA follows: TGTGCCAGTAGTATTTCTCCCGGGACAGGGATCCGCGAGCAGTACTTC. Encoded protein: CASSISPGTGIREQYF.

V gene TRBV29-1 combines with J gene TRBJ2-7; 12 bases are a match to TRBD2. The CDR3 runs 15 residues. CDR1 and CDR2 from the germline V gene are SQVTM and ANQGSEA. Germline trimming cut 6 bases from V and 2 bases from J; bases unmatched to any gene: 8. The CDR3 reads CSVVPTSGRPYEQYF. For the CDR3, the DNA is TGCAGCGTCGTACCCACTAGCGGGAGGCCCTACGAGCAGTACTTC.

To note about this clone: Other DNA sequences in this specimen translate into the identical CDR3. The chain links TRBV19 to TRBJ2-1; TRBD1 matches 8 bases. J was trimmed by 2 bases and V by 3 bases; bases with no gene match: 3. There are 15 residues in the CDR3. CDR1 and CDR2 from the germline V gene are LNHDA and SQIVND (reference sequence). The CDR3 loop is CASSIAGGTYNEQFF. The CDR3 coding sequence is TGTGCCAGTAGTATTGCAGGGGGCACCTACAATGAGCAGTTCTTC. The whole variable domain, filled in from reference TRBV19 and TRBJ2-1, reads DGGITQSPKYLFRKEGQNVTLSCEQNLNHDAMYWYRQDPGQGLRLIYYSQIVNDFQKGDIAEGYSVSREKKESFPLTVTSAQKNPTAFYLCASSIAGGTYNEQFFGPGTRLTVL.